The 23 T cell receptor beta chains in this list originate from one sample, sequenced in a study of spatial heterogeneity in lung cancer. TCRdb reprocessed the 5' RACE reads via MiXCR and lists one record per CDR3 protein. The table records approximately 90,000 distinct CDR3 sequences, roughly 10% of them present only once. Time point reported: sample taken at primary tumor resection. TCRs were sequenced from unsorted whole RNA of tumor, nontumor lung or PBMC. Specimen: PBMCs, collected at surgery. The receptors here all came from a male donor with early-stage non-small cell lung cancer.

The rearrangement uses TRBV7-2 and TRBJ2-7, with 10 nucleotides matching TRBD2. CDR3 length: 15 amino acids. V lost 2 bases to trimming and J lost 6 bases; unmatched junction nucleotides: 7. Germline values: CDR1 SGHTA, CDR2 FQGNSA. This CDR3 reads CASSLFLAGEAEQYF. CDR3 nucleotides: TGTGCCAGCAGCTTATTTCTAGCGGGAGAGGCCGAGCAGTACTTC.

This clonotype was counted at least ten times. V and J are TRBV6-2 or TRBV6-3 and TRBJ2-1; 7 positions agree with TRBD2. The CDR3 has 11 amino acids. Trimming took 8 bases from V and 8 from J; bases not matched to a gene: 3. Germline V gene data show CDR1 as MNHEY and CDR2 as SVGEGT. The CDR3 DNA follows: TGTGCCAGCGCCACTAGCGATGAGCAGTTCTTC. It is translated as CASATSDEQFF.

There are many counts of this clonotype. The chain combines TRBV7-2 with TRBJ2-4, with TRBD1 matching over 9 bases. The junction had 14 bases not matched to a gene; V was cut back by 6 bases and J by 8 bases. The CDR3 extends over 16 amino acids. Germline V gene lookup returns CDR1 SGHTA and CDR2 FQGNSA. CDR3: CASSPTGGALVDIQYF. As DNA, the CDR3 is TGTGCCAGCAGTCCCACAGGGGGCGCATTGGTAGACATTCAGTACTTC.

This clonotype showed up many times. The chain employs TRBV19 and TRBJ2-2; 8 nucleotides agree with TRBD2. Losses at the gene ends were 5 bases for V and 4 bases for J; bases not matched to a gene: 18. In germline, CDR1 is LNHDA, CDR2 SQIVND (reference sequence). CDR3 length: 19 amino acids. CDR3 sequence (DNA): TGTGCCAGTAGTCAACCACGGGGCCTAGCGGGCGTGGGCACCGGGGAGCTGTTTTTT. Protein sequence: CASSQPRGLAGVGTGELFF.

The chain joins TRBV5-1 to TRBJ1-1; D call uncertain. Trimming stripped 3 bases from V and 0 bases from J, with 9 bases between. The CDR3 totals 14 residues. Looked up from germline, CDR1 is SGHRS and CDR2 is YFSETQ. CDR3 in DNA: TGCGCCAGCAGCTCCGTAGGGATGAACACTGAAGCTTTCTTT. Encoded protein: CASSSVGMNTEAFF.

This clonotype was found a few times. The V and J genes are TRBV28 and TRBJ2-7; 10 bases agree with TRBD2. Germline V lookup: CDR1 MDHEN, CDR2 SYDVKM. V was clipped by 5 bases and J by 0 bases; unmatched bases: 7. This CDR3 comprises 16 residues. The DNA for the CDR3 is TGTGCCAGCAGTCTCCCGACTAGCGGGCCCTCCTACGAGCAGTACTTC. This gives the protein CASSLPTSGPSYEQYF.

This chain uses TRBV4-2 with TRBJ2-7; perhaps TRBD2 as D (5 bases). Germline V gene data show CDR1 as LGHNA and CDR2 as YNFKEQ. V lost 1 base, J lost 8 bases, and 18 bases lay in between. CDR3 length: 15 amino acids. This chain's CDR3 is CASSQGGAPPYKQYF. The CDR3 DNA sequence: TGTGCCAGCAGCCAAGGGGGAGCACCCCCATACAAGCAGTACTTC.

This clonotype was observed a few times. The chain uses TRBV3-1 and TRBJ1-5; D gene unclear. V was shortened by 6 bases and J by 0 bases, with 6 bases between the two germline ends. This CDR3 region has 13 residues. Germline V CDR1 and CDR2: LGHDT, YNNKEL (reference sequence). The CDR3 DNA follows: TGTGCCAGCAGACAAAATAGCAATCAGCCCCAGCATTTT. It encodes CASRQNSNQPQHF.

This clonotype was recorded a few times. This chain uses TRBV5-1 with TRBJ2-6, with 8 bases identical to TRBD2. Germline V gene data show CDR1 as SGHRS and CDR2 as YFSETQ. CDR3 length: 15 residues. Unmatched junction bases numbered 2, after V lost 4 bases and J lost 2 bases. This chain's CDR3 is CASSREGAGANVLTF. As DNA, the CDR3 is TGCGCCAGCAGCCGGGAGGGGGCTGGGGCCAACGTCCTGACTTTC.

The CDR3: CASSESGVRYEQYF. The CDR3 bases are TGTGCCAGCAGTGAATCAGGGGTCCGCTACGAGCAGTACTTC. The genes are TRBV25-1 and TRBJ2-7; tentatively, D is TRBD1 (6 bases). Trimming shortened V by 1 base and J by 3 bases, and 10 bases separated the two germline ends. This CDR3 region has 14 residues. The germline CDR1 and CDR2 sequences are MGHDK and SYGVNS.

This clonotype was found many times. V and J are TRBV7-2 and TRBJ2-5; D call uncertain. From germline, CDR1 is SGHTA and CDR2 FQGNSA. The V and J ends lost 0 bases and 2 bases respectively, with 10 bases between them. The CDR3 runs 15 residues. The CDR3 sequence is CASSLAGLDQETQYF. The CDR3 bases are TGTGCCAGCAGCTTAGCGGGCTTGGATCAAGAGACCCAGTACTTC.

The CDR3 coding sequence is TGCAGTGCTAGAGTAAGCAGGGGCTATGGCTACACCTTC. As protein: CSARVSRGYGYTF. J is TRBJ1-2 and V is TRBV20-1, with D possibly being TRBD1 (6 bases). Germline CDR1 is DFQATT and CDR2 is SNEGSKA (reference sequence). The CDR3 is 13 amino acids. V was trimmed by 1 base and J by 4 bases, leaving 10 bases between them.

This clonotype has just a few counts. In nucleotides, the CDR3 is TGTGCCAGCAGCCTTAGAGGAACCTACGAGCAGTACTTC. Its protein is CASSLRGTYEQYF. The V gene is TRBV3-1, the J gene TRBJ2-7; D remains unclear. Trimming took 4 bases from V and 2 from J, leaving 9 bases between them. Germline CDR1 is LGHDT and CDR2 is YNNKEL (reference sequence). CDR3 length: 13 amino acids.

V gene TRBV12-3 or TRBV12-4 combines with J gene TRBJ1-6; possibly TRBD1 for D (5 bases). Trimming shortened V by 6 bases and J by 11 bases, and 17 bases separated the two germline ends. This CDR3 is built from 14 residues. The CDR3 region is CASSPEGKGTPLHF. The CDR3 bases are TGTGCCAGCAGCCCAGAGGGTAAGGGGACACCCCTCCACTTT.

This clonotype was observed at least ten times. The chain uses TRBV7-9 and TRBJ2-3; possibly TRBD2 for D (5 bases). The CDR3 covers 14 residues. Trimming removed 5 bases at V and 0 bases at J, with 9 bases between. CDR1 SEHNR and CDR2 FQNEAQ come from the germline V gene (reference sequence). The CDR3 here is CASSLPSSTDTQYF. The CDR3, as DNA: TGTGCCAGCAGCCTACCTAGCAGCACAGATACGCAGTATTTT.

This clonotype was detected a few times. This rearrangement joins TRBV20-1 to TRBJ2-1; D is possibly TRBD1 or TRBD2 (5 bases each). CDR1 and CDR2 from the germline V gene are DFQATT and SNEGSKA (reference sequence). The CDR3 consists of 16 residues. Trimming took 0 bases from V and 0 from J, leaving 12 bases between them. CDR3 bases: TGCAGTGCTAGAGATCGGGGCACGAGCTCCTACAATGAGCAGTTCTTC. It translates to CSARDRGTSSYNEQFF.

This clonotype showed up many times. The J gene is TRBJ2-5, the V gene TRBV12-3 or TRBV12-4; tentatively, D is TRBD1 (6 bases). The CDR3 is 13 amino acids. Trimming took off 6 bases at V and 5 bases at J, with 13 bases between the two ends. The CDR3 is CASRRGLAETQYF. CDR3 sequence (DNA): TGTGCCAGCAGGAGGGGGTTGGCGGAGACCCAGTACTTC.

This clonotype was recorded a few times. This rearrangement joins TRBV2 to TRBJ2-7; possible D gene TRBD1, 6 bases. V was clipped by 3 bases and J by 3 bases, with 9 bases between them. Germline V gene sequence: CDR1 SNHLY, CDR2 FYNNEI. There are 13 residues in the CDR3. CDR3 DNA sequence: TGTGCCAGCAGTGACAGGGGACGCTACGAGCAGTACTTC. It is translated as CASSDRGRYEQYF.

The rearrangement links TRBV30 to TRBJ2-7, with D hard to call. In germline, CDR1 is GTSNPN, CDR2 SVGIG (reference sequence). This CDR3 spans 14 amino acids. The V end lost 7 bases, the J end lost 2 bases, and 18 bases lay between the germline ends. The CDR3 DNA reads TGTGCCTTTTTCACCTGGACGGCAGCCTACGAGCAGTACTTC. Translating gives CAFFTWTAAYEQYF.

CDR3 sequence (DNA): TGTGCCAGCAGTGAGGGTGAATTTATGGATGAGCAGTTCTTC. Residues: CASSEGEFMDEQFF. The chain combines TRBV2 with TRBJ2-1, with no clear D. The ends were cut back, 3 bases at V and 8 bases at J, with 14 bases in the middle. The V gene's germline CDR1 is SNHLY and CDR2 FYNNEI. The CDR3 extends over 14 amino acids. The full variable domain, rest sourced from reference TRBV2 and TRBJ2-1, is EPEVTQTPSHQVTQMGQEVILRCVPISNHLYFYWYRQILGQKVEFLVSFYNNEISEKSEIFDDQFSVERPDGSNFTLKIRSTKLEDSAMYFCASSEGEFMDEQFFGPGTRLTVL.

The V call is TRBV5-1, the J call TRBJ2-1; D might be TRBD1 (6 bases). The CDR3 has 14 residues. Trimming removed 4 bases from V and 8 bases from J, with 16 bases in between. Germline CDR1 reads SGHRS; CDR2 reads YFSETQ. CDR3 DNA: TGCGCCAGCAGCGCCTCATCAGGGGCAGATGAGCAGTTCTTC. This gives the protein CASSASSGADEQFF.

The sample holds a few counts of this clonotype. The chain employs TRBV20-1 and TRBJ2-1, with TRBD1 matching over 8 bases. Germline loops: CDR1 DFQATT, CDR2 SNEGSKA (reference sequence). V lost 0 bases, J lost 8 bases, and 12 bases stayed unmatched. This CDR3 spans 16 amino acids. The CDR3 bases are TGCAGTGCTAGAGATATACAGGGGGAGCAATTGGATGAGCAGTTCTTC. Encoded protein: CSARDIQGEQLDEQFF.

A few counts support this clonotype. The V gene is TRBV5-1, the J gene TRBJ1-1; D gene unclear. CDR1 is SGHRS and CDR2 is YFSETQ in the germline V gene. The V gene lost 0 bases and the J gene lost 2 bases, with 8 bases spanning the gap. This CDR3 has 14 amino acids. The CDR3 is CASSLEGINTEAFF. The CDR3 nucleotides read TGCGCCAGCAGCTTGGAGGGAATTAACACTGAAGCTTTCTTT.